What follows are 16 T cell receptor beta chains derived from one specimen sequenced in a study of molecular identifiers for immune sequencing clone quantification (dated by TCRdb to about 2018). Library preparation was by PCR. The reads were generated on an Illumina HiSeq 4000. The raw public reads went through TCRdb reprocessing: fastp at Q25, MiXCR clone calling, in-frame beta chains kept. Rows merge per CDR3 protein into single entries with the most common DNA and genes. The sample contains hundreds of thousands of distinct CDR3 sequences, less than 20% of them found a single time. The top ten clonotypes cover roughly 0.83% of the sample. Sequenced material: naive CD8+ T cells from blood, with Jurkat cell RNA spiked in. This specimen's cell subset or site label, interpreted: FACS-sorted CD8+CD4-CCR7+CD45RA+ naive T cells. These receptors were taken from a human donor in good health. Some libraries in this study had Jurkat cell RNA spiked in.

This clonotype has just one count. It is likely a read error, because the conserved phenylalanine at the end of the CDR3 is missing. The chain links TRBV5-1 to TRBJ2-1; D is unclear. This CDR3 is 13 amino acids long. The V and J ends lost 0 bases and 2 bases respectively, with 3 bases between them. Germline CDR1 and CDR2: SGHRS and YFSETQ. This CDR3 reads CASSLGAYNEQFL. In nucleotides, the CDR3 is TGCGCCAGCAGCTTGGGGGCCTACAATGAGCAGTTCCTC.

This clonotype was observed many times. This chain links TRBV19 with TRBJ2-7, with 9 bases that match TRBD1. V was pared by 3 bases and J by 3 bases, with 3 bases of the junction left unmatched. Germline lookup yields CDR1 LNHDA and CDR2 SQIVND (reference sequence). The CDR3 contains 14 residues. DNA of the CDR3: TGTGCCAGTAGTATTGGGACAGGGTACTACGAGCAGTACTTC. This gives the protein CASSIGTGYYEQYF. The full variable domain, its missing parts supplied by reference TRBV19 and TRBJ2-7, is DGGITQSPKYLFRKEGQNVTLSCEQNLNHDAMYWYRQDPGQGLRLIYYSQIVNDFQKGDIAEGYSVSREKKESFPLTVTSAQKNPTAFYLCASSIGTGYYEQYFGPGTRLTVT.

This clonotype was counted once. This could be a read error, since a much larger clone is one nucleotide away. The genes are TRBV4-3 and TRBJ2-5; 7 bases match TRBD2. CDR1 LGHNA and CDR2 YSLEER come from the germline V gene. The length of the CDR3 is 18 residues. The V segment lost 0 bases and the J segment 0 bases; nucleotides outside the gene matches: 10. The CDR3 loop is CASSQEPSGTLYQETQYF. CDR3 nucleotide sequence: TGCGCCAGCAGCCAAGAGCCTAGCGGAACCTTGTACCAAGAGACCCAGTACTTC.

Ten or more counts support this clonotype. This sequence joins TRBV6-5 and TRBJ2-7; weak D call: TRBD2 (6 bases). Germline V gives CDR1 MNHEY, CDR2 SVGAGI. Trimming left V 0 bases short and J 3 bases short, with 9 bases between. The CDR3 is made up of 14 amino acids. CDR3 bases: TGTGCCAGCAGTTACTCGCGGGGAGGCTACGAGCAGTACTTC. Its translation: CASSYSRGGYEQYF.

This clonotype was seen many times. V is TRBV6-2 or TRBV6-3 and J is TRBJ1-1, with no clear D. From germline, CDR1 is MNHEY and CDR2 SVGEGT. The CDR3 extends over 11 amino acids. V was clipped by 5 bases and J by 8 bases, with 9 bases between them. The CDR3 is CASSTTNEAFF. The DNA for the CDR3 is TGTGCCAGCAGTACGACAAACGAAGCTTTCTTT.

This clonotype was seen at least ten times. The chain combines TRBV20-1 with TRBJ2-7; a weak D match, TRBD2 (5 bases). This CDR3 has 15 amino acids. V lost 1 base and J 3 bases, leaving 16 bases between the germline ends. The V gene's germline CDR1 is DFQATT and CDR2 SNEGSKA (reference sequence). CDR3 loop: CSARAGLADIYEQYF. The CDR3 nucleotides read TGCAGTGCTAGAGCCGGTCTAGCCGACATCTACGAGCAGTACTTC.

This clonotype showed up many times. V is TRBV11-2 and J is TRBJ2-3; 7 nucleotides line up with TRBD2. After removal of 2 bases from V and 3 bases from J, the junction contained 5 bases not matched to a gene. This CDR3 is 15 amino acids long. CDR1 SGHAT and CDR2 FQNNGV come from the germline V gene. The CDR3 DNA follows: TGTGCCAGCAGCTTACTGGGGGGGATGACAGATACGCAGTATTTT. This translates into CASSLLGGMTDTQYF.

Many counts were recorded for this clonotype. The J gene is TRBJ2-7, the V gene TRBV28; 13 nucleotides align to TRBD2. V was pared by 5 bases and J by 4 bases, with 8 bases of the junction left unmatched. Germline assignment: CDR1 MDHEN and CDR2 SYDVKM. The CDR3 has 16 amino acids. The CDR3 coding sequence is TGTGCCAGCAGTGCCCGGACTAGCGGGAGTGTGTACGAGCAGTACTTC. Translated, it gives CASSARTSGSVYEQYF.

The V and J genes are TRBV4-1 and TRBJ1-5, with TRBD1 as a possible D gene (6 bases). CDR1 and CDR2 (germline): MGHRA, YSYEKL. V shed 5 bases and J shed 2 bases, with 16 bases lying between them. This CDR3 region has 16 residues. The CDR3 nucleotides are TGCGCCAGCAGCACATCAGGGGAGTTAGGCAATCAGCCCCAGCATTTT. Its translation is CASSTSGELGNQPQHF.

This clonotype was seen ten or more times. The chain recombines TRBV5-1 with TRBJ1-1; maybe TRBD1 (6 bases). The CDR3 sequence is 18 residues long. Germline CDR1 and CDR2: SGHRS and YFSETQ. V lost 1 base, J lost 1 base, and 20 bases lay in between. CDR3 sequence (DNA): TGCGCCAGCAGCTTGAGGCTGATCAAGGGGGGAAGGAACACTGAAGCTTTCTTT. Amino acids: CASSLRLIKGGRNTEAFF. The full variable domain, in which reference TRBV5-1 and TRBJ1-1 provide the parts outside the CDR3, is KAGVTQTPRYLIKTRGQQVTLSCSPISGHRSVSWYQQTPGQGLQFLFEYFSETQRNKGNFPGRFSGRQFSNSRSEMNVSTLELGDSALYLCASSLRLIKGGRNTEAFFGQGTRLTVV.

This clonotype occurred many times. The chain recombines TRBV9 with TRBJ2-7; D is ambiguous. The CDR3 spans 15 residues. The V end lost 0 bases, the J end lost 5 bases, and 15 bases lay between the germline ends. Per the germline V gene, CDR1 is SGDLS and CDR2 is YYNGEE. CDR3 nucleotide sequence: TGTGCCAGCAGCGTAGACGGTGAGGCCCAGGACGAGCAGTACTTC. It codes for CASSVDGEAQDEQYF. Together with reference TRBV9 and TRBJ2-7, the CDR3 gives the full variable domain: DSGVTQTPKHLITATGQRVTLRCSPRSGDLSVYWYQQSLDQGLQFLIQYYNGEERAKGNILERFSAQQFPDLHSELNLSSLELGDSALYFCASSVDGEAQDEQYFGPGTRLTVT.

This clonotype appeared many times. The chain recombines TRBV7-9 with TRBJ2-5; no reliable D call. The germline V gene encodes CDR1 SEHNR and CDR2 FQNEAQ (reference sequence). CDR3 length: 13 residues. With 2 bases removed from V and 5 bases from J, the gap between germline ends came to 9 bases. The CDR3 nucleotides are TGTGCCAGCAGCTTATTACTGGGGGAGACCCAGTACTTC. This translates into CASSLLLGETQYF.

The chain employs TRBV12-3 or TRBV12-4 and TRBJ1-5; D possibly corresponds to TRBD1 (6 bases). CDR3 size: 15 residues. With 3 bases removed from V and 0 bases from J, the gap between germline ends came to 9 bases. The CDR3 DNA reads TGTGCCAGCAGTTTTGGGGGGCATAGCAATCAGCCCCAGCATTTT. Its protein product is CASSFGGHSNQPQHF.

This clonotype was seen a handful of times. The chain has TRBV7-9 and TRBJ1-2; 9 bases agree with TRBD1. This CDR3 spans 15 amino acids. Trimming at V came to 2 bases and at J to 6 bases, leaving 7 bases not matched to a gene. Per the germline V gene, CDR1 is SEHNR and CDR2 is FQNEAQ (reference sequence). CDR3 nucleotide sequence: TGTGCCAGCAGCTTAACAGGGGGCGTATCGGATGGCTACACCTTC. Amino acids: CASSLTGGVSDGYTF.

This clonotype was seen repeatedly, ten times or more. CDR3 protein: CASSLVGSSNQPQHF. The CDR3 nucleotides read TGTGCCAGCAGCTTAGTGGGCAGCAGCAATCAGCCCCAGCATTTT. The chain carries TRBV7-8 and TRBJ1-5; D remains unclear. V was trimmed by 1 base and J by 1 base, leaving 8 bases between them. The CDR3 runs to 15 residues. The germline CDR1 and CDR2 sequences are SGHVS and FQNEAQ.

There are a few counts of this clonotype. The chain combines TRBV10-3 with TRBJ1-5; D may be TRBD1 (6 bases). The CDR3 sequence is 15 residues long. Trimming took off 0 bases at V and 2 bases at J, with 8 bases between the two ends. CDR1 and CDR2 (germline): ENHRY, SYGVKD. The CDR3 here is CAISESGGRNQPQHF. CDR3 nucleotide sequence: TGTGCCATCAGTGAGTCGGGGGGGCGCAATCAGCCCCAGCATTTT.